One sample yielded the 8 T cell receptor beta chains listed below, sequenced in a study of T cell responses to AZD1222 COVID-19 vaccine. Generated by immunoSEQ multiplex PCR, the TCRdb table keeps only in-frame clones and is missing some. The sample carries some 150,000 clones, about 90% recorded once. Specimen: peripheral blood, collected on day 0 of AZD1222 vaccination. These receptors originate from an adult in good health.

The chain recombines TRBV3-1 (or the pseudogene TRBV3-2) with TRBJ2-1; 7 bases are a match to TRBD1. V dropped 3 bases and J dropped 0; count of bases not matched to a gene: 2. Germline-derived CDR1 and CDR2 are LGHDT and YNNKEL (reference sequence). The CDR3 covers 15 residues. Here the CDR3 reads CASSQDRSSYNEQFF. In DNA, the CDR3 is TGTGCCAGCAGCCAGGACAGGAGCTCCTACAATGAGCAGTTCTTC.

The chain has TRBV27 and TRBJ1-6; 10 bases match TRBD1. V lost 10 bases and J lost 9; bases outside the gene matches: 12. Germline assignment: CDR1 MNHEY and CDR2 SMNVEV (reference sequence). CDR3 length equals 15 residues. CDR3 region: CATRSWDRGRSPLHF. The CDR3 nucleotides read TGTGCCACCCGCTCGTGGGACAGGGGACGTTCACCCCTCCACTTT.

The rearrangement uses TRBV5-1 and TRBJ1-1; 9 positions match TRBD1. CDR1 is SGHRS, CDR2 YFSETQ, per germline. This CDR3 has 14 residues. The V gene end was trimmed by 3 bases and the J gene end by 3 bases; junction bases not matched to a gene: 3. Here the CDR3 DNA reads TGCGCCAGCAGCTCGGGACAGGGACACACTGAAGCTTTCTTT. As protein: CASSSGQGHTEAFF.

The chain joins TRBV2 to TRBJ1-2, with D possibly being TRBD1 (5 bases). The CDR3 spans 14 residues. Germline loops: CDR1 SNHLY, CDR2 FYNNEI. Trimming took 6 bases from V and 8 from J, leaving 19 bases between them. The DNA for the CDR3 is TGTGCCAGCAGGGATCCGGGACGGGGGGTCGGCTACACCTTC. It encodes CASRDPGRGVGYTF. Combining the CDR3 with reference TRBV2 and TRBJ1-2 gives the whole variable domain EPEVTQTPSHQVTQMGQEVILRCVPISNHLYFYWYRQILGQKVEFLVSFYNNEISEKSEIFDDQFSVERPDGSNFTLKIRSTKLEDSAMYFCASRDPGRGVGYTFGSGTRLTVV.

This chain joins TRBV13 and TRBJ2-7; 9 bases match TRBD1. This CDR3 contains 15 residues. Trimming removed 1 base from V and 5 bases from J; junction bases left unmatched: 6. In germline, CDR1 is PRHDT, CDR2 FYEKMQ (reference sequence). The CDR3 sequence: CASSLVGTGFNEQYF. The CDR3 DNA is TGTGCCAGCAGCTTAGTTGGGACAGGGTTCAACGAGCAGTACTTC.

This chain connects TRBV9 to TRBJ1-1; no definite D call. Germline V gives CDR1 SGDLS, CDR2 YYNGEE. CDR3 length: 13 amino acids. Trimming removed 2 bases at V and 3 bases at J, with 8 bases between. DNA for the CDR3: TGTGCCAGCAGCGTTAGTAAAGACACTGAAGCTTTCTTT. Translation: CASSVSKDTEAFF.

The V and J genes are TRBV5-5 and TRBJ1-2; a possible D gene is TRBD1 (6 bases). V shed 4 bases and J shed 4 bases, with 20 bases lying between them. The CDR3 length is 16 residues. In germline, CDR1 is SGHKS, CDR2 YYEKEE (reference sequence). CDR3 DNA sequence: TGTGCCAGCAGCCGCGACAGGTCCGGGGGGATCTATGGCTACACCTTC. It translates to CASSRDRSGGIYGYTF.

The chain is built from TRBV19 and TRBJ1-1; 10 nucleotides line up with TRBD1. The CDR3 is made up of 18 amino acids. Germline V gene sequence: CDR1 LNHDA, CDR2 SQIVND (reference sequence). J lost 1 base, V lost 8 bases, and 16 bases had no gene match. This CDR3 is CASRAYPGQGSRNTEAFF. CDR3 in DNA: TGTGCCAGTCGCGCTTACCCGGGACAGGGGTCTAGGAACACTGAAGCTTTCTTT. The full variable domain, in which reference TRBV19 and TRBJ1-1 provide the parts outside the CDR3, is DGGITQSPKYLFRKEGQNVTLSCEQNLNHDAMYWYRQDPGQGLRLIYYSQIVNDFQKGDIAEGYSVSREKKESFPLTVTSAQKNPTAFYLCASRAYPGQGSRNTEAFFGQGTRLTVV.